These 5 T cell receptor beta chains were sequenced from one sample in a study of blood T cells in healthy people across ages. Combining a sample-barcoded 5' primer with a J-beta primer mix, a second PCR ran for 7 to 11 cycles. One entry per CDR3 protein results from TCRdb running MiXCR on the 5' RACE reads. The table records just over 800,000 distinct CDR3 sequences, approximately 65% of them present only once. Sequenced input: blood. Every receptor here comes from a man younger than 40 in good health.

For the CDR3, the DNA is TGTGCCAGCAGGGTTGGACAGGTAGAGACCCAGTACTTC. It is translated as CASRVGQVETQYF. This sequence joins TRBV12-3 or TRBV12-4 and TRBJ2-5, with 7 bases lining up with TRBD1. This CDR3 spans 13 amino acids. Germline trimming cut 6 bases from V and 4 bases from J; bases unmatched to any gene: 5.

The rearrangement links TRBV28 to TRBJ1-1; D remains unclear. The CDR3 runs to 12 residues. Germline V gene lookup returns CDR1 MDHEN and CDR2 SYDVKM. The V gene lost 2 bases and the J gene lost 7 bases, with 8 bases spanning the gap. The DNA of the CDR3 is TGTGCCAGCAGTTTAAGGCCCCTTGAAGCTTTCTTT. Translating gives CASSLRPLEAFF. Full variable domain (remainder filled in from reference TRBV28 and TRBJ1-1): DVKVTQSSRYLVKRTGEKVFLECVQDMDHENMFWYRQDPGLGLRLIYFSYDVKMKEKGDIPEGYSVSREKKERFSLILESASTNQTSMYLCASSLRPLEAFFGQGTRLTVV.

The chain is built from TRBV30 and TRBJ2-4; TRBD1 matches 10 bases. TRBJ2-7 matches the DNA end more closely, so the J call is doubtful. Germline loops: CDR1 GTSNPN, CDR2 SVGIG (reference sequence). The CDR3 spans 14 residues. Here the CDR3 reads CAWAPGTGVYEQYF. Written as DNA, the CDR3 is TGTGCCTGGGCCCCCGGGACAGGGGTGTACGAGCAGTACTTC.

V usage is TRBV6-6 and J usage is TRBJ2-5, with TRBD1 matching over 7 bases. The J call could be wrong; TRBJ2-7 is a better fit for the DNA end. This CDR3 contains 14 residues. Germline CDR1 is MNHNY and CDR2 is SVGAGI (reference sequence). The CDR3 reads CASSSARQGYEQYF. The CDR3 nucleotides read TGTGCCAGCAGTTCAGCCCGACAGGGATACGAGCAGTACTTC.

The chain carries TRBV9 and TRBJ1-2; perhaps TRBD1 as D (6 bases). Germline CDR1 SGDLS, CDR2 YYNGEE. Deletions cut 6 bases from V and 4 bases from J, with 10 bases between. CDR3 size: 12 residues. The CDR3 sequence is CASMGGSYGYTF. The CDR3 DNA reads as TGTGCCAGCATGGGGGGCTCCTATGGCTACACCTTC.